A single sample gave rise to the 16 T cell receptor beta chains below, sequenced in a study of early T cells in non-severe SARS-CoV-2 infection. TCRdb fed the 5' RACE reads into MiXCR, producing one record per CDR3 protein. This repertoire shows around 78,000 distinct CDR3 sequences, over 11% found once; its top ten account for 3%. Specimen: whole blood. The receptors were gathered from an adult who was a healthcare worker with PCR-confirmed SARS-CoV-2 infection or an uninfected control (not recorded which).

This clonotype was recorded at least ten times. This chain uses TRBV7-2 with TRBJ2-2; 7 bases are a match to TRBD2. The CDR3 totals 16 residues. The V and J ends lost 4 bases and 1 base, in that order; junction bases with no gene match: 6. Germline loops: CDR1 SGHTA, CDR2 FQGNSA. CDR3 nucleotides: TGTGCCAGCAGCTCCGAGCGGGGACTGAACACCGGGGAGCTGTTTTTT. It translates to CASSSERGLNTGELFF.

This clonotype has only a few counts. The rearrangement links TRBV20-1 to TRBJ2-1; 9 bases map to TRBD2. Germline V CDR1 and CDR2: DFQATT, SNEGSKA (reference sequence). This CDR3 has 18 amino acids. V trimming: 0 bases; J trimming: 2 bases; junction bases outside the gene matches: 11. The DNA for the CDR3 is TGCAGTGCTAGAGATAGTACGCCTAGCGGGGTTGCCTACAATGAGCAGTTCTTC. It is translated as CSARDSTPSGVAYNEQFF.

This clonotype was detected only a few times. The rearrangement uses TRBV6-2 or TRBV6-3 and TRBJ2-5; D remains ambiguous. The V end lost 5 bases, the J end lost 6 bases, and 16 bases lay between the germline ends. The CDR3 length is 14 residues. Per germline, CDR1 MNHEY and CDR2 SVGEGT. CDR3 loop: CASSPPGPFQTQYF. In DNA form, the CDR3 reads TGTGCCAGCAGTCCGCCGGGTCCCTTCCAGACCCAGTACTTC.

This clonotype was seen many times. The genes are TRBV12-5 and TRBJ2-7; D may be TRBD1 (5 bases). Trimming cost V 6 bases and J 2 bases, with 11 bases left between them. The CDR3 consists of 13 residues. Germline CDR1 LGHNT, CDR2 FRNRAP. The CDR3 region has the DNA TGTGCTAGTGGGTGGACATCTACCTACGAGCAGTACTTC. Amino acids: CASGWTSTYEQYF.

This clonotype was seen a handful of times. The rearrangement joins TRBV21-1 to TRBJ1-5. TRBV21-1 is a pseudogene segment. The CDR3 spans 18 residues. The DNA of the CDR3 is TGTGCCAGCAGCACGTACGGTGGAGGGATAAGAAGCAATCAGCCCCAGCATTTT. Residues: CASSTYGGGIRSNQPQHF.

This clonotype showed up many times. The chain is built from TRBV12-3 or TRBV12-4 and TRBJ2-1, with D uncertain. This CDR3 has 11 amino acids. V lost 6 bases to trimming and J lost 4 bases, with 4 bases between them. CDR3 sequence: CASSQYNEQFF. The CDR3 DNA follows: TGTGCCAGCAGCCAATACAATGAGCAGTTCTTC.

This clonotype was counted a few times. V gene TRBV6-5 combines with J gene TRBJ1-2, with unresolved D. The CDR3 is 13 amino acids. Trimming removed 9 bases from V and 2 bases from J, with 13 bases in between. Germline V CDR1 and CDR2: MNHEY, SVGAGI. The CDR3 coding sequence is TGTGCCAGTGCCAGTGGCAAAAACTATGGCTACACCTTC. The encoded protein is CASASGKNYGYTF.

This clonotype was observed at least ten times. The chain combines TRBV6-6 with TRBJ2-1, with 13 positions matching TRBD2. V dropped 6 bases and J dropped 3; count of bases not matched to a gene: 20. Looked up from germline, CDR1 is MNHNY and CDR2 is SVGAGI (reference sequence). CDR3 length equals 21 residues. CDR3: CASRGLLGLAGVRHDYNEQFF. Here the CDR3 DNA reads TGTGCCAGCAGAGGTCTCCTTGGACTAGCGGGAGTTAGACACGACTACAATGAGCAGTTCTTC.

This clonotype was observed a handful of times. The chain employs TRBV18 and TRBJ2-5, with D unresolved. The V gene's germline CDR1 is KGHSH and CDR2 LQKENI. Trimming shortened V by 3 bases and J by 5 bases, and 4 bases separated the two germline ends. There are 11 residues in the CDR3. The CDR3 protein is CASSPGETQYF. Written as DNA, the CDR3 is TGTGCCAGCTCACCGGGGGAGACCCAGTACTTC.

This chain joins TRBV5-1 and TRBJ2-2; D may be TRBD1 (5 bases). V lost 0 bases and J 3 bases, leaving 12 bases between the germline ends. CDR3 length: 16 amino acids. Germline V gene lookup returns CDR1 SGHRS and CDR2 YFSETQ. The CDR3 sequence: CASSLAKGLDTGELFF. As DNA, the CDR3 is TGCGCCAGCAGCTTGGCTAAGGGGCTCGACACCGGGGAGCTGTTTTTT.

V gene TRBV19 combines with J gene TRBJ1-2; no clear D. The V and J ends lost 4 bases and 6 bases respectively, with 12 bases between them. The germline V gene encodes CDR1 LNHDA and CDR2 SQIVND (reference sequence). This CDR3 comprises 13 residues. The CDR3 region is CASSSYPSHGYTF. CDR3 sequence (DNA): TGTGCCAGTAGTAGTTATCCCAGCCATGGCTACACCTTC. The full variable domain, its missing parts supplied by reference TRBV19 and TRBJ1-2, is DGGITQSPKYLFRKEGQNVTLSCEQNLNHDAMYWYRQDPGQGLRLIYYSQIVNDFQKGDIAEGYSVSREKKESFPLTVTSAQKNPTAFYLCASSSYPSHGYTFGSGTRLTVV.

This clonotype was seen at least ten times. The genes are TRBV15 and TRBJ2-6; 7 bases agree with TRBD1. Trimming cost V 0 bases and J 1 base; bases outside gene matches: 3. This CDR3 contains 17 residues. Germline CDR1 and CDR2: LNHNV and YYDKDF (reference sequence). The CDR3 bases are TGTGCCACCAGCAGAGATTTGACAGGGTCTGGGGCCAACGTCCTGACTTTC. Protein sequence: CATSRDLTGSGANVLTF. The complete variable domain, with remaining parts taken from reference TRBV15 and TRBJ2-6, reads DAMVIQNPRYQVTQFGKPVTLSCSQTLNHNVMYWYQQKSSQAPKLLFHYYDKDFNNEADTPDNFQSRRPNTSFCFLDIRSPGLGDTAMYLCATSRDLTGSGANVLTFGAGSRLTVL.

This clonotype was seen more than once but under ten times. V usage is TRBV20-1 and J usage is TRBJ1-1, with D tentatively TRBD1 (6 bases). Germline V gene data show CDR1 as DFQATT and CDR2 as SNEGSKA (reference sequence). Trimming cost V 5 bases and J 2 bases, with 12 bases left between them. This CDR3 spans 13 amino acids. The CDR3 sequence: CSAYTGINTEAFF. For the CDR3, the DNA is TGCAGTGCTTATACAGGGATCAACACTGAAGCTTTCTTT.

A few counts support this clonotype. The chain links TRBV7-3 to TRBJ1-1; D call uncertain. Trimming removed 1 base at V and 0 bases at J, with 3 bases between. CDR1 is SGHTA and CDR2 is FQGTGA in the germline V gene. This CDR3 has 13 amino acids. The CDR3 spells CASSLKVNTEAFF. The CDR3 DNA follows: TGTGCCAGCAGCTTAAAGGTGAACACTGAAGCTTTCTTT.

There are many counts of this clonotype. This chain links TRBV5-1 with TRBJ2-7; D possibly corresponds to TRBD2 (7 bases). The CDR3 has 13 amino acids. Germline V CDR1 and CDR2: SGHRS, YFSETQ. Trimming took off 7 bases at V and 5 bases at J, with 16 bases between the two ends. The CDR3 spells CASAKGGDNEQYF. DNA of the CDR3: TGCGCCAGCGCAAAGGGGGGGGACAACGAGCAGTACTTC.

This clonotype was seen a single time. The rearrangement links TRBV6-5 to TRBJ2-1; D is unclear. The V gene lost 2 bases and the J gene lost 15 bases, with 20 bases spanning the gap. CDR1 and CDR2 from the germline V gene are MNHEY and SVGAGI. The CDR3 length is 14 residues. The DNA for the CDR3 is TGTGCCAGCAGTTACGGTTCGGGCTCCCAGTCGCGGTTCTTC. Translation: CASSYGSGSQSRFF.